This T cell receptor beta chain was captured in a study of OX40 agonist ivuxolimab in advanced cancers. The study, taken as a whole, reports: Antigens targeted by the expanded peripheral T cells were not determined.

Between the trimmed V and J ends, which lost 4 bases and 4 bases, there was a span of 16 bases. The CDR3 runs 15 residues. Germline V gene data show CDR1 as MDHEN and CDR2 as SYDVKM. Sampling of blood occurred at baseline, cycle 4 day 1, and cycle 7 day 1. TCRdb's table, derived via immunoSEQ multiplex PCR, lists solely in-frame clones and lacks some. The sample holds some 20,000 clones; around 80% are singletons and the top ten take approximately 14%. This clone was picked up one time. Its antigen is not known. The chain uses TRBV28 and TRBJ1-1, with D hard to call. The sequencing here drew on CD4+ or CD8+ T cells sorted from blood, taken in a trial of the OX40 agonist ivuxolimab. This TCR was sampled from an adult with an advanced solid tumor such as melanoma, head and neck, liver or kidney cancer. The CDR3, as DNA: TGTGCCAGCAGTTCAGAGAGAGGTCTATCCACTGAAGCTTTCTTT. Translated: CASSSERGLSTEAFF. The full variable domain, its missing parts supplied by reference TRBV28 and TRBJ1-1, is DVKVTQSSRYLVKRTGEKVFLECVQDMDHENMFWYRQDPGLGLRLIYFSYDVKMKEKGDIPEGYSVSREKKERFSLILESASTNQTSMYLCASSSERGLSTEAFFGQGTRLTVV.